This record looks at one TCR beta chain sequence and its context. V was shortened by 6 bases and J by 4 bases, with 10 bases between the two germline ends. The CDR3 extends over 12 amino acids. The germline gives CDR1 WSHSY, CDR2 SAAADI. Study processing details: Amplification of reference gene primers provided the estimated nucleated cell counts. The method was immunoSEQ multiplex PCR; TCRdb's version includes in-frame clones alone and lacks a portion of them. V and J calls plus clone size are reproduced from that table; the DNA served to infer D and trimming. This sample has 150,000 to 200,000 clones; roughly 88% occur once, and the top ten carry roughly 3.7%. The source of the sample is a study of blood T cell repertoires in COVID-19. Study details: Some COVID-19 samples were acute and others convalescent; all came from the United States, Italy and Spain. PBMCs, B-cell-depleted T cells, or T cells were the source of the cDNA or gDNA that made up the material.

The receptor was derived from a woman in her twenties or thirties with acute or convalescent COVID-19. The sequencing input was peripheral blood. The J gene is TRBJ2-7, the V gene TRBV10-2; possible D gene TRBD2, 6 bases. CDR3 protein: CASRDYLYEQYF. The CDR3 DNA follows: TGCGCCAGCAGGGACTACTTATACGAGCAGTACTTC.